This T cell receptor beta chain originates from a study of T cell responses to AZD1222 COVID-19 vaccine. Trimming removed 4 bases at V and 4 bases at J, with 26 bases between. Germline-derived CDR1 and CDR2 are LGHDT and YNNKEL (reference sequence). The CDR3 has 19 residues. Method: immunoSEQ multiplex PCR; TCRdb's copy keeps in-frame clones and lacks some. This table holds more than 100,000 clones, around 90% found once. The clonotype originates from an adult who received the AZD1222 COVID-19 vaccine. Sequenced here: peripheral blood, sampled 28 days after the second AZD1222 dose. The chain employs TRBV3-1 (or the pseudogene TRBV3-2) and TRBJ1-5; tentatively, D is TRBD1 (5 bases). Here the CDR3 reads CASSLQGEFGQGHNQPQHF. The CDR3, as DNA: TGTGCCAGCAGCCTCCAGGGAGAGTTTGGTCAGGGTCATAATCAGCCCCAGCATTTT.